This TCR beta chain was identified during a study of cytomegalovirus exposure and HLA in healthy donors. A multiplex PCR was run with 60 Vbeta primers and 13 Jbeta primers. TCRdb keeps only in-frame clones here, not all; method: immunoSEQ multiplex PCR. The sample carries fewer than 350,000 clones, 85% to 90% recorded once. From germline, CDR1 is SGHRS and CDR2 YFSETQ. V lost 0 bases and J lost 5, with 9 bases in between. The CDR3 consists of 14 residues. The sample comprised PBMCs. The rearrangement links TRBV5-1 to TRBJ1-5; possible D gene TRBD1, 5 bases. The sequence was collected from a woman younger than 30 in good health and CMV-seronegative. In DNA form, the CDR3 reads TGCGCCAGCAGCTTGGCCGGGGGGTATCAGCCCCAGCATTTT. As protein: CASSLAGGYQPQHF.